The subject of this entry is one T cell receptor beta chain. The data were produced by immunoSEQ multiplex PCR, yet TCRdb's version contains in-frame clones alone and is incomplete. The sample yields some 100,000 clones, around 83% seen once. These data belong to a study of T cell responses to AZD1222 COVID-19 vaccine. CDR1 is MGHRA, CDR2 YSYEKL, per germline. Trimming took 0 bases from V and 0 from J; bases not matched to a gene: 10. CDR3 length: 19 residues. The receptor's source is an adult who received the AZD1222 COVID-19 vaccine. The source was peripheral blood, collected 28 days after the second AZD1222 dose. The chain uses TRBV4-1 and TRBJ1-5, with TRBD1 identical over 8 bases. This chain's CDR3 is CASSQEFRAGGFSNQPQHF. CDR3 DNA: TGCGCCAGCAGCCAAGAGTTCAGGGCAGGGGGCTTTAGCAATCAGCCCCAGCATTTT.